This entry lists 24 T cell receptor beta chains sequenced from one sample in a study of cytomegalovirus exposure and HLA in healthy donors. Vbeta (60) and Jbeta (13) primers were used in the PCR. The protocol was immunoSEQ multiplex PCR, while the TCRdb copy is restricted to in-frame clones and leaves out a portion. The sample yields approximately 130,000 clones, roughly four fifths seen once. The material sequenced was PBMCs. The receptors shown here come from a woman between 18 and 29 years old in good health and CMV-seronegative.

This clone was detected a few times. The chain employs TRBV6-5 and TRBJ1-1; no definite D call. V lost 2 bases to trimming and J lost 3 bases, with 16 bases between them. The CDR3 has 16 residues. CDR1 is MNHEY and CDR2 is SVGAGI in the germline V gene. CDR3 region: CASSYDHEGRDTEAFF. For the CDR3, the DNA is TGTGCCAGCAGTTACGATCATGAGGGAAGGGACACTGAAGCTTTCTTT.

The gene calls are TRBV5-8 and TRBJ2-3; 9 nucleotides align to TRBD1. The length of the CDR3 is 16 residues. V trimming: 2 bases; J trimming: 8 bases; junction bases outside the gene matches: 12. Germline CDR1 SGHTS, CDR2 YDEGEE. The CDR3 sequence is CASSFSRDRVHGTQYF. CDR3 DNA sequence: TGTGCCAGCAGCTTCTCCCGGGACAGGGTACATGGTACGCAGTATTTT.

This clone was seen a handful of times. The chain links TRBV6-5 to TRBJ1-1; possible D gene TRBD1, 5 bases. CDR1 is MNHEY and CDR2 is SVGAGI in the germline V gene. This CDR3 comprises 15 residues. V dropped 0 bases and J dropped 0 bases, with 8 bases sitting between them. The CDR3 reads CASSYSGLLNTEAFF. The CDR3 DNA is TGTGCCAGCAGTTACTCGGGACTTCTGAACACTGAAGCTTTCTTT.

The chain joins TRBV13 to TRBJ1-3; D is unresolved. V lost 0 bases and J 0 bases, leaving 6 bases between the germline ends. Germline CDR1 PRHDT, CDR2 FYEKMQ (reference sequence). There are 15 residues in the CDR3. The CDR3 loop is CASSLGTTSGNTIYF. The CDR3 DNA sequence: TGTGCCAGCAGCTTAGGTACAACCTCTGGAAACACCATATATTTT.

The genes are TRBV6-1 and TRBJ1-3, with 7 bases aligning to TRBD1. V lost 2 bases, J lost 1 base, and 5 bases stayed unmatched. Germline V gives CDR1 MNHNS, CDR2 SASEGT. The CDR3 is 16 amino acids. CDR3 DNA: TGTGCCAGCAGTGAATCAAGGGGGCGGTCTGGAAACACCATATATTTT. Translation: CASSESRGRSGNTIYF.

V gene TRBV2 combines with J gene TRBJ2-1, with 16 bases that match TRBD2. Germline trimming cut 7 bases from V and 7 bases from J; bases unmatched to any gene: 10. In germline, CDR1 is SNHLY, CDR2 FYNNEI. The CDR3 sequence is 17 residues long. In DNA form, the CDR3 reads TGTGCCAGCAACACGGGACTAGCGGGAGGGCCGGGTAATGAGCAGTTCTTC. Its translation is CASNTGLAGGPGNEQFF.

The chain combines TRBV27 with TRBJ1-1; 7 nucleotides match TRBD1. The CDR3 consists of 14 residues. Germline values: CDR1 MNHEY, CDR2 SMNVEV (reference sequence). Trimming cost V 8 bases and J 0 bases; bases outside gene matches: 6. The CDR3 nucleotides read TGTGCCAGCGGGACAGCACTTATGAACACTGAAGCTTTCTTT. Translation gives CASGTALMNTEAFF.

This chain uses TRBV7-2 with TRBJ1-6; weak D call: TRBD1 (6 bases). Germline loops: CDR1 SGHTA, CDR2 FQGNSA. The ends were cut back, 0 bases at V and 7 bases at J, with 10 bases in the middle. This CDR3 spans 15 amino acids. The CDR3 DNA reads as TGTGCCAGCAGCTTAGCACAGGGTATCAATTCACCCCTCCACTTT. Protein product: CASSLAQGINSPLHF.

The chain recombines TRBV6-5 with TRBJ2-3; D is possibly TRBD2 (5 bases). CDR3 length equals 13 residues. V dropped 2 bases and J dropped 10 bases, with 13 bases sitting between them. Germline V gene lookup returns CDR1 MNHEY and CDR2 SVGAGI. The CDR3 nucleotides read TGTGCCAGCAGTTACGGGCCAGGAGGTGCGCAGTATTTT. It is translated as CASSYGPGGAQYF.

The chain uses TRBV6-5 and TRBJ1-5; 7 bases are a match to TRBD1. The germline V gene encodes CDR1 MNHEY and CDR2 SVGAGI. J lost 5 bases, V lost 6 bases, and 10 bases had no gene match. The CDR3 is 15 amino acids. The CDR3: CASRPDRVGYQPQHF. The CDR3, as DNA: TGTGCCAGCAGACCCGACAGGGTTGGGTATCAGCCCCAGCATTTT.

The V call is TRBV7-2, the J call TRBJ2-7; D call uncertain. The CDR3 has 17 residues. Germline CDR1 reads SGHTA; CDR2 reads FQGNSA. The V gene lost 0 bases and the J gene lost 0 bases, with 15 bases spanning the gap. CDR3 loop: CASSLATASLRSYEQYF. In nucleotides, the CDR3 is TGTGCCAGCAGCTTAGCCACAGCATCCCTTCGCTCCTACGAGCAGTACTTC. Using reference TRBV7-2 and TRBJ2-7 for the parts outside the CDR3, the full variable domain is GAGVSQSPSNKVTEKGKDVELRCDPISGHTALYWYRQSLGQGLEFLIYFQGNSAPDKSGLPSDRFSAERTGGSVSTLTIQRTQQEDSAVYLCASSLATASLRSYEQYFGPGTRLTVT.

This chain connects TRBV10-3 to TRBJ2-4; TRBD2 is a possible D gene (6 bases). The CDR3 spans 17 residues. Trimming pared 0 bases from V and 0 bases from J, leaving 12 bases between. Germline CDR1 ENHRY, CDR2 SYGVKD. As DNA, the CDR3 is TGTGCCATCAGTGAGTCGGTTACCGGGGGAGCCAAAAACATTCAGTACTTC. It codes for CAISESVTGGAKNIQYF.

The rearrangement uses TRBV27 and TRBJ2-7; 10 bases line up with TRBD1. Germline CDR1 MNHEY, CDR2 SMNVEV (reference sequence). This CDR3 is built from 15 residues. Trimming at V came to 7 bases and at J to 3 bases, leaving 9 bases not matched to a gene. For the CDR3, the DNA is TGTGCCAGCATTGGCGGCGGACAGGGGGTCTACGAGCAGTACTTC. Translated, it gives CASIGGGQGVYEQYF.

V is TRBV9 and J is TRBJ2-1; no clear D. There are 16 residues in the CDR3. The germline CDR1 and CDR2 sequences are SGDLS and YYNGEE. The V gene lost 2 bases and the J gene lost 0 bases, with 12 bases spanning the gap. DNA for the CDR3: TGTGCCAGCAGCGTCATGGGCCAAAGCTCCTACAATGAGCAGTTCTTC. It specifies CASSVMGQSSYNEQFF.

The table lists this clone with a count of one. The chain couples TRBV9 to TRBJ1-4; maybe TRBD1 (5 bases). Germline V gene lookup returns CDR1 SGDLS and CDR2 YYNGEE. The length of the CDR3 is 14 residues. Trimming took off 4 bases at V and 8 bases at J, with 15 bases between the two ends. The CDR3 region is CASSHPGRDEKLFF. The CDR3 bases are TGTGCCAGCAGCCACCCTGGGAGGGACGAAAAACTGTTTTTT.

The chain uses TRBV2 and TRBJ2-5; 8 bases match TRBD2. Trimming cost V 5 bases and J 3 bases; bases outside gene matches: 2. The germline gives CDR1 SNHLY, CDR2 FYNNEI. The CDR3 runs to 13 residues. CDR3 loop: CASSRAGEETQYF. CDR3 bases: TGTGCCAGCAGTCGAGCGGGAGAAGAGACCCAGTACTTC.

The chain combines TRBV25-1 with TRBJ2-7; D ambiguous. CDR3 length equals 12 residues. Germline V gives CDR1 MGHDK, CDR2 SYGVNS. Trimming shortened V by 3 bases and J by 3 bases, and 6 bases separated the two germline ends. The CDR3 spells CASSESYYEQYF. Written as DNA, the CDR3 is TGTGCCAGCAGTGAGTCTTACTACGAGCAGTACTTC.

CDR3 sequence (DNA): TGCGCCAGCAGCCAAGATCTTGTGTGGGGGGTGAACAATGAGCAGTTCTTC. Translation gives CASSQDLVWGVNNEQFF. The gene calls are TRBV4-3 and TRBJ2-1; a weak D match, TRBD2 (6 bases). Germline V gene sequence: CDR1 LGHNA, CDR2 YSLEER. V was cut by 0 bases and J by 5 bases, with 17 bases left in between. The CDR3 is 17 residues long.

This chain uses TRBV7-2 with TRBJ1-4; no clear D. The V end lost 4 bases, the J end lost 0 bases, and 9 bases lay between the germline ends. CDR1 SGHTA and CDR2 FQGNSA come from the germline V gene. The CDR3 loop spans 15 amino acids. CDR3 nucleotide sequence: TGTGCCAGCAGCTACCGACTTGCAACTAATGAAAAACTGTTTTTT. The encoded protein is CASSYRLATNEKLFF. The complete variable domain, with remaining parts taken from reference TRBV7-2 and TRBJ1-4, reads GAGVSQSPSNKVTEKGKDVELRCDPISGHTALYWYRQSLGQGLEFLIYFQGNSAPDKSGLPSDRFSAERTGGSVSTLTIQRTQQEDSAVYLCASSYRLATNEKLFFGSGTQLSVL.

The V gene is TRBV5-1, the J gene TRBJ1-1; D might be TRBD1 (6 bases). The germline V and J ends were trimmed by 0 bases and 1 base, with 16 bases remaining between them. The germline V gene encodes CDR1 SGHRS and CDR2 YFSETQ. The CDR3 has 17 residues. In DNA, the CDR3 is TGCGCCAGCAGCTTGGCTTCGGGGACATTTACGAACACTGAAGCTTTCTTT. Amino acid sequence: CASSLASGTFTNTEAFF. Combining the CDR3 with reference TRBV5-1 and TRBJ1-1 gives the whole variable domain KAGVTQTPRYLIKTRGQQVTLSCSPISGHRSVSWYQQTPGQGLQFLFEYFSETQRNKGNFPGRFSGRQFSNSRSEMNVSTLELGDSALYLCASSLASGTFTNTEAFFGQGTRLTVV.

The table lists this clone with a few counts. This chain joins TRBV11-2 and TRBJ1-1; D is perhaps TRBD1 (6 bases). The CDR3 covers 15 residues. CDR1 and CDR2 (germline): SGHAT, FQNNGV. Trimming removed 6 bases from V and 1 base from J, with 15 bases in between. The CDR3 loop is CASRLRGGPNTEAFF. The CDR3, as DNA: TGTGCCAGCAGACTAAGAGGGGGTCCGAACACTGAAGCTTTCTTT.

The chain has TRBV7-2 and TRBJ2-3, with 8 nucleotides matching TRBD2. The CDR3 has 17 residues. The trim removed 5 bases at V and 5 bases at J, leaving 15 bases unmatched. Germline V gene sequence: CDR1 SGHTA, CDR2 FQGNSA. The CDR3 region is CASSPESRGGPGDTQYF. CDR3 nucleotide sequence: TGTGCCAGCAGCCCGGAGAGTCGGGGGGGGCCTGGAGATACGCAGTATTTT.

The chain is built from TRBV7-2 and TRBJ1-2, with 7 bases that match TRBD1. Germline V CDR1 and CDR2: SGHTA, FQGNSA. This CDR3 comprises 13 residues. With V trimmed by 4 bases and J by 4 bases, 3 bases remained unmatched. The CDR3 sequence is CASSSHRGYGYTF. The CDR3 region has the DNA TGTGCCAGCAGCTCCCACAGGGGCTATGGCTACACCTTC.

V usage is TRBV18 and J usage is TRBJ2-7; D is perhaps TRBD2 (5 bases). This CDR3 contains 14 residues. Germline-derived CDR1 and CDR2 are KGHSH and LQKENI. The V end was cut by 2 bases, the J end by 3 bases, with 11 bases between. This CDR3 reads CASSPTGDNYEQYF. DNA of the CDR3: TGTGCCAGCTCACCAACCGGGGATAACTACGAGCAGTACTTC.